The T cell receptor (beta chain) described here comes from a study of blood T cell repertoires in COVID-19. About the research overall: Sites in the United States, Italy and Spain provided acute and convalescent COVID-19 samples. In each case, the material was cDNA or gDNA derived from T cells, B-cell-depleted T cells, or PBMCs.

Trimming at V came to 7 bases and at J to 5 bases, leaving 10 bases not matched to a gene. CDR1 is PRHDT and CDR2 is FYEKMQ in the germline V gene (reference sequence). The length of the CDR3 is 15 residues. Authors' data handling: Estimates of nucleated cell counts were drawn from the amplification of reference gene primers. Sequenced by immunoSEQ multiplex PCR; TCRdb stores in-frame clones only, minus some. That table furnishes V, J and clone size, whereas the DNA furnished D and trimming. The data contain over 85,000 clones, around 88% of them singletons. The sequenced sample was peripheral blood. The chain links TRBV13 to TRBJ2-7; 11 bases are shared with TRBD1. The TCR originated in a woman between 65 and 79 years old with acute or convalescent COVID-19. CDR3 loop: CASMAGTGGFNEQYF. CDR3 DNA: TGTGCCAGCATGGCGGGGACAGGGGGGTTCAACGAGCAGTACTTC.